This passage covers 22 T cell receptor beta chains from one sample sequenced in a study of shared clonotypes between healthy human individuals. Method: immunoSEQ multiplex PCR; TCRdb's copy keeps in-frame clones and lacks some. The repertoire has approximately 2.1 million clones, 90% to 95% of them found once; the top ten carry 0.35% to 0.5%. The specimen sequenced was naive CD4+ T cells from PBMCs. Sample subset: CD45RA+ positively selected. These receptors all come from a man aged 18 to 30 in good health. Some clones in this sample may be carry-over from other donors' samples.

CDR3 bases: TGTGCCAGCAGCAACGACAGGGGAGGGGATCAGCCCCAGCATTTT. As protein: CASSNDRGGDQPQHF. This rearrangement joins TRBV5-5 to TRBJ1-5, with 8 bases identical to TRBD1. This CDR3 spans 15 amino acids. Germline-derived CDR1 and CDR2 are SGHKS and YYEKEE (reference sequence). Trimming took 4 bases from V and 5 from J; bases not matched to a gene: 8.

On this clone: In the same sample, other DNA sequences code for this CDR3. The V gene is TRBV11-2, the J gene TRBJ2-7; 12 nucleotides align to TRBD2. The CDR3 runs to 14 residues. The germline gives CDR1 SGHAT, CDR2 FQNNGV. V lost 4 bases to trimming and J lost 3 bases; unmatched junction nucleotides: 1. The CDR3 spells CASSSTSGSYEQYF. The CDR3 DNA reads TGTGCCAGCAGCTCGACTAGCGGGAGCTACGAGCAGTACTTC.

As concerns this clone: This specimen includes other DNA sequences encoding the same CDR3. The rearrangement links TRBV7-9 to TRBJ2-5; a weak D match, TRBD2 (6 bases). The CDR3 covers 14 residues. CDR1 is SEHNR and CDR2 is FQNEAQ in the germline V gene (reference sequence). V shed 0 bases and J shed 5 bases, with 10 bases lying between them. The DNA for the CDR3 is TGTGCCAGCAGCTTAGCGGGAGGTAGCGAGACCCAGTACTTC. This translates into CASSLAGGSETQYF. The whole variable domain, filled in from reference TRBV7-9 and TRBJ2-5, reads DTGVSQNPRHKITKRGQNVTFRCDPISEHNRLYWYRQTLGQGPEFLTYFQNEAQLEKSRLLSDRFSAERPKGSFSTLEIQRTEQGDSAMYLCASSLAGGSETQYFGPGTRLLVL.

V and J are TRBV30 and TRBJ2-3; no definite D call. With 2 bases removed from V and 0 bases from J, the gap between germline ends came to 9 bases. The germline CDR1 and CDR2 sequences are GTSNPN and SVGIG (reference sequence). CDR3 length equals 14 residues. The CDR3 here is CAWSRVVSTDTQYF. DNA of the CDR3: TGTGCCTGGAGTAGAGTAGTTAGCACAGATACGCAGTATTTT.

The rearrangement joins TRBV4-1 to TRBJ1-4; 7 bases align to TRBD1. Germline CDR1 is MGHRA and CDR2 is YSYEKL. This CDR3 spans 15 amino acids. Unmatched junction bases numbered 7, after V lost 4 bases and J lost 5 bases. CDR3 in amino acids: CASSRPGQTNEKLFF. CDR3 coding DNA: TGCGCCAGCAGCCGGCCGGGACAGACGAATGAAAAACTGTTTTTT.

The CDR3 DNA sequence: TGTGCCGGAGGGAACCAAGAGACCCAGTACTTC. Protein product: CAGGNQETQYF. The V call is TRBV2, the J call TRBJ2-5, with D possibly being TRBD2 (6 bases). Germline-derived CDR1 and CDR2 are SNHLY and FYNNEI. CDR3 length: 11 residues. V was shortened by 11 bases and J by 0 bases, with 7 bases between the two germline ends.

The rearrangement uses TRBV10-3 and TRBJ2-1; 9 nucleotides match TRBD1. The V gene's germline CDR1 is ENHRY and CDR2 SYGVKD. Unmatched junction bases numbered 8, after V lost 2 bases and J lost 3 bases. CDR3 length: 17 amino acids. The CDR3 is CAISEGKGTGYYNEQFF. CDR3 coding DNA: TGTGCCATCAGTGAGGGAAAAGGGACAGGGTACTACAATGAGCAGTTCTTC.

This sequence joins TRBV6-5 and TRBJ2-7; possibly TRBD1 for D (6 bases). Between the trimmed V and J ends, which lost 7 bases and 8 bases, there was a span of 12 bases. Germline assignment: CDR1 MNHEY and CDR2 SVGAGI. CDR3 size: 11 residues. For the CDR3, the DNA is TGTGCCAGCATAGGGGGTCTGAAGCAGTACTTC. Its translation is CASIGGLKQYF.

This clone was picked up one time. The gene calls are TRBV18 and TRBJ1-1, with 9 nucleotides matching TRBD1. J gave up 2 bases and V 2 bases, and 9 bases lay outside the gene matches. Germline V gives CDR1 KGHSH, CDR2 LQKENI. The CDR3 is made up of 17 amino acids. The CDR3 is CASSPKIQGQGNTEAFF. The CDR3, as DNA: TGTGCCAGCTCACCAAAAATCCAGGGACAGGGTAACACTGAAGCTTTCTTT.

V gene TRBV5-1 combines with J gene TRBJ2-2, with 11 bases fitting TRBD2. The CDR3 sequence is 16 residues long. Germline CDR1 is SGHRS and CDR2 is YFSETQ. Trimming removed 8 bases from V and 0 bases from J; junction bases left unmatched: 6. CDR3 region: CARLLAGDANTGELFF. Written as DNA, the CDR3 is TGCGCCAGACTACTAGCGGGAGATGCGAACACCGGGGAGCTGTTTTTT.

The genes are TRBV28 and TRBJ2-7; 9 nucleotides align to TRBD2. CDR3 length: 17 residues. The germline CDR1 and CDR2 sequences are MDHEN and SYDVKM. Trimming removed 5 bases from V and 3 bases from J; junction bases left unmatched: 14. CDR3 in amino acids: CASSLTYSGSGRYEQYF. In DNA, the CDR3 is TGTGCCAGCAGTCTAACGTATAGCGGGAGTGGGCGCTACGAGCAGTACTTC.

To note about this clone: The same CDR3 arises from other DNA sequences in this sample as well. The chain uses TRBV10-3 and TRBJ1-5, with TRBD1 matching over 7 bases. After removal of 0 bases from V and 4 bases from J, the junction contained 3 bases not matched to a gene. Looked up from germline, CDR1 is ENHRY and CDR2 is SYGVKD. The length of the CDR3 is 15 residues. The CDR3 coding sequence is TGTGCCATCAGTGAGTCGGCAGGGGGTAATCAGCCCCAGCATTTT. Translation: CAISESAGGNQPQHF.

This clone was seen just once. The chain couples TRBV5-4 to TRBJ2-7; TRBD1 aligns across 8 bases. V lost 4 bases to trimming and J lost 4 bases; unmatched junction nucleotides: 10. Germline V CDR1 and CDR2: SGHNT, YYREEE (reference sequence). This CDR3 contains 15 residues. CDR3 sequence (DNA): TGTGCCAGCAGCATTGACAGGGGTCGGCTTTACGAGCAGTACTTC. Amino acids: CASSIDRGRLYEQYF.

The rearrangement joins TRBV6-6 to TRBJ2-5; either TRBD1 or TRBD2 may supply D (5 bases each). Trimming stripped 4 bases from V and 7 bases from J, with 22 bases between. Germline CDR1 MNHNY, CDR2 SVGAGI (reference sequence). The CDR3 sequence is 16 residues long. Written as DNA, the CDR3 is TGTGCCAGCAGTTCCCGGGGACGGTCGGCTATGGGGACCCAGTACTTC. As protein: CASSSRGRSAMGTQYF.

In this sample, this clone turned up once. V is TRBV27 and J is TRBJ1-1, with TRBD1 as a possible D gene (5 bases). The germline V gene encodes CDR1 MNHEY and CDR2 SMNVEV (reference sequence). There are 14 residues in the CDR3. The V and J ends lost 5 bases and 3 bases respectively, with 13 bases between them. The CDR3 region has the DNA TGTGCCAGCAGTCCGGGGTGGGGGGACACTGAAGCTTTCTTT. Translation: CASSPGWGDTEAFF.

The rearrangement links TRBV7-9 to TRBJ2-4, with 9 bases that match TRBD1. Germline CDR1 is SEHNR and CDR2 is FQNEAQ (reference sequence). The CDR3 consists of 13 residues. Unmatched junction bases numbered 6, after V lost 1 base and J lost 14 bases. In DNA, the CDR3 is TGTGCCAGCAGCTTAGGAACAGGACAGGGGAAGTACTTC. Amino acids: CASSLGTGQGKYF.

This clone is a singleton in its sample. The V gene is TRBV4-2, the J gene TRBJ1-1; 7 bases align to TRBD1. The CDR3 loop spans 12 amino acids. The germline CDR1 and CDR2 sequences are LGHNA and YNFKEQ. V shed 1 base and J 10 bases; nucleotides not matched to a gene: 3. CDR3 sequence: CASSQVSGGAFF. In DNA form, the CDR3 reads TGTGCCAGCAGCCAAGTGTCAGGGGGAGCTTTCTTT.

The chain has TRBV5-4 and TRBJ2-7, with TRBD2 matching over 12 bases. The CDR3 has 16 residues. Trimming at V came to 4 bases and at J to 1 base, leaving 6 bases not matched to a gene. Germline assignment: CDR1 SGHNT and CDR2 YYREEE (reference sequence). The CDR3 DNA follows: TGTGCCAGCAGCCAGGGACTAGCGGGTCCTTCCTACGAGCAGTACTTC. Translation gives CASSQGLAGPSYEQYF. The whole variable domain, remainder taken from reference TRBV5-4 and TRBJ2-7, is ETGVTQSPTHLIKTRGQQVTLRCSSQSGHNTVSWYQQALGQGPQFIFQYYREEENGRGNFPPRFSGLQFPNYSSELNVNALELDDSALYLCASSQGLAGPSYEQYFGPGTRLTVT.

This rearrangement joins TRBV10-1 to TRBJ2-7; D possibly corresponds to TRBD1 (6 bases). The CDR3 contains 14 residues. Germline-derived CDR1 and CDR2 are WNHNN and SYGVQD (reference sequence). The V and J ends lost 5 bases and 5 bases respectively, with 16 bases between them. The CDR3 spells CASSPQGNSHEQYF. The CDR3 region has the DNA TGCGCCAGCAGTCCCCAGGGGAACAGCCACGAGCAGTACTTC.

The table lists this clone with a count of one. In the same sample, other DNA sequences code for this CDR3. V and J are TRBV18 and TRBJ2-3; TRBD1 is a possible D gene (6 bases). V lost 3 bases and J 6 bases, leaving 10 bases between the germline ends. CDR3 length: 13 amino acids. Germline V gene lookup returns CDR1 KGHSH and CDR2 LQKENI. The chain's CDR3 is CASSPTGSDTQYF. For the CDR3, the DNA is TGTGCCAGCTCACCCACAGGGTCGGATACGCAGTATTTT. The whole variable domain, remainder taken from reference TRBV18 and TRBJ2-3, is NAGVMQNPRHLVRRRGQEARLRCSPMKGHSHVYWYRQLPEEGLKFMVYLQKENIIDESGMPKERFSAEFPKEGPSILRIQQVVRGDSAAYFCASSPTGSDTQYFGPGTRLTVL.

The CDR3 DNA follows: TGTGCCAGCAGCCCTAAGGGACAGGGGGGAAACATTCAGTACTTC. Residues: CASSPKGQGGNIQYF. The rearrangement links TRBV5-4 to TRBJ2-4, with 11 bases lining up with TRBD1. V gave up 4 bases and J gave up 6 bases; unmatched junction bases: 6. Germline CDR1 SGHNT, CDR2 YYREEE (reference sequence). This CDR3 has 15 amino acids.

The chain recombines TRBV11-2 with TRBJ1-5, with D unresolved. Trimming shortened V by 5 bases and J by 7 bases, and 12 bases separated the two germline ends. The CDR3 extends over 13 amino acids. The germline CDR1 and CDR2 sequences are SGHAT and FQNNGV. CDR3 loop: CASSPDGDQPQHF. The CDR3 DNA reads as TGTGCCAGCAGCCCCGATGGAGACCAGCCCCAGCATTTT. Looking up the rest from reference TRBV11-2 and TRBJ1-5 gives the full variable domain: EAGVAQSPRYKIIEKRQSVAFWCNPISGHATLYWYQQILGQGPKLLIQFQNNGVVDDSQLPKDRFSAERLKGVDSTLKIQPAKLEDSAVYLCASSPDGDQPQHFGDGTRLSIL.